The 27 T cell receptor beta chains in this list originate from one sample, sequenced in a study of identical twins. TCRdb redid the calling of the 5' RACE reads with MiXCR, one entry per CDR3 protein. Here the sample spans a few hundred thousand distinct CDR3 sequences, 8.5% to 9.5% being singletons. The data also belong to a second study, concerning yellow fever vaccine responses in identical twins.

The sample comprised CD8+ T cells sorted from blood. All receptors derive from a young woman in good health.

This clonotype was counted between two and nine times. The rearrangement uses TRBV4-3 and TRBJ2-7, with 8 positions matching TRBD1. Germline CDR1 is LGHNA and CDR2 is YSLEER. CDR3 length: 14 residues. V shed 0 bases and J 7 bases; nucleotides not matched to a gene: 5. CDR3 region: CASSQDMTGEEQYF. CDR3 sequence (DNA): TGCGCCAGCAGCCAAGATATGACAGGGGAGGAGCAGTACTTC.

This clonotype showed up just a few times. The chain employs TRBV11-2 and TRBJ2-1, with unresolved D. CDR1 and CDR2 (germline): SGHAT, FQNNGV. The CDR3 is 15 amino acids. V lost 2 bases and J 0 bases, leaving 8 bases between the germline ends. The CDR3 bases are TGTGCCAGCAGCTTAAGCTACAGCTCCTACAATGAGCAGTTCTTC. It specifies CASSLSYSSYNEQFF.

This clonotype came up a few times. The V call is TRBV20-1, the J call TRBJ2-4; maybe TRBD2 (6 bases). The CDR3 sequence is 13 residues long. V was shortened by 0 bases and J by 8 bases, with 11 bases between the two germline ends. Germline V gene data show CDR1 as DFQATT and CDR2 as SNEGSKA (reference sequence). The CDR3 spells CSAREGGSYIQYF. Here the CDR3 DNA reads TGCAGTGCTAGAGAAGGAGGGAGTTACATTCAGTACTTC.

This clonotype was counted ten times or more. V and J are TRBV15 and TRBJ2-2, with TRBD1 as a possible D gene (6 bases). Germline CDR1 is LNHNV and CDR2 is YYDKDF (reference sequence). CDR3 length equals 17 residues. The germline V and J ends were trimmed by 5 bases and 0 bases, with 16 bases remaining between them. CDR3 in DNA: TGTGCCACCAGCGACGACAGGACGAGTCCGAACACCGGGGAGCTGTTTTTT. Translated, it gives CATSDDRTSPNTGELFF. The whole variable domain, remainder taken from reference TRBV15 and TRBJ2-2, is DAMVIQNPRYQVTQFGKPVTLSCSQTLNHNVMYWYQQKSSQAPKLLFHYYDKDFNNEADTPDNFQSRRPNTSFCFLDIRSPGLGDTAMYLCATSDDRTSPNTGELFFGEGSRLTVL.

The rearrangement links TRBV19 to TRBJ1-5, with D unresolved. CDR1 LNHDA and CDR2 SQIVND come from the germline V gene (reference sequence). The CDR3 is 18 amino acids. The ends were cut back, 4 bases at V and 0 bases at J, with 19 bases in the middle. This CDR3 reads CASSKARSPWDSNQPQHF. CDR3 DNA: TGTGCCAGTAGTAAGGCCAGGAGCCCCTGGGATAGCAATCAGCCCCAGCATTTT.

This clonotype turned up a few times. The rearrangement links TRBV25-1 to TRBJ2-1; 7 positions agree with TRBD2. After removal of 1 base from V and 7 bases from J, the junction contained 4 bases not matched to a gene. The CDR3 consists of 14 residues. Germline V gene lookup returns CDR1 MGHDK and CDR2 SYGVNS. CDR3 loop: CASSEWGGKNEQFF. The CDR3, as DNA: TGTGCCAGCAGTGAATGGGGGGGGAAGAATGAGCAGTTCTTC.

This clonotype was recorded a few times. CDR3 residues: CASSQGLAGGPNTDTQYF. For the CDR3, the DNA is TGCGCCAGCAGCCAGGGACTAGCGGGAGGGCCCAACACAGATACGCAGTATTTT. This chain joins TRBV4-3 and TRBJ2-3; 16 positions agree with TRBD2. Losses at the gene ends were 3 bases for V and 2 bases for J; bases not matched to a gene: 5. CDR3 length equals 18 residues. Germline V lookup: CDR1 LGHNA, CDR2 YSLEER.

The chain is built from TRBV6-5 and TRBJ2-2, with D possibly matching TRBD1 (5 bases). The CDR3 has 15 amino acids. Germline CDR1 reads MNHEY; CDR2 reads SVGAGI. V shed 1 base and J shed 6 bases, with 12 bases lying between them. The CDR3 here is CASSYYSGSAGELFF. The CDR3, as DNA: TGTGCCAGCAGTTACTATTCAGGGTCCGCCGGGGAGCTGTTTTTT.

V usage is TRBV29-1 and J usage is TRBJ2-7, with a weak D call TRBD2 (5 bases). The V gene lost 5 bases and the J gene lost 0 bases, with 8 bases spanning the gap. The CDR3 contains 12 residues. Germline V gene lookup returns CDR1 SQVTM and CDR2 ANQGSEA. CDR3 sequence: CSVWENSYEQYF. The CDR3 DNA reads as TGCAGCGTTTGGGAGAACTCCTACGAGCAGTACTTC.

The V and J genes are TRBV18 and TRBJ2-1; no clear D gene. Germline CDR1 and CDR2: KGHSH and LQKENI. The CDR3 length is 15 residues. V lost 0 bases to trimming and J lost 4 bases, with 10 bases between them. The CDR3 reads CASSPPSPRYNEQFF. The CDR3 coding sequence is TGTGCCAGCTCACCACCATCTCCCAGATACAATGAGCAGTTCTTC.

A word on this clonotype: A clone one base away is much larger, so this may be a read error. The chain couples TRBV3-1 to TRBJ2-3; D not certain. Trimming shortened V by 3 bases and J by 9 bases, and 10 bases separated the two germline ends. Per germline, CDR1 LGHDT and CDR2 YNNKEL (reference sequence). This CDR3 is 12 amino acids long. The CDR3: CASSQWAKTQYF. Written as DNA, the CDR3 is TGTGCCAGCAGCCAGTGGGCAAAAACGCAGTATTTT.

Only a few counts were recorded for this clonotype. The V gene is TRBV4-1, the J gene TRBJ2-7, with D tentatively TRBD1 or TRBD2 (5 bases each). The CDR3 loop spans 15 amino acids. V was shortened by 3 bases and J by 0 bases, with 12 bases between the two germline ends. The germline V gene encodes CDR1 MGHRA and CDR2 YSYEKL. The CDR3 bases are TGCGCCAGCAGCCAGATAGGGGCGGGCTCCTACGAGCAGTACTTC. Protein sequence: CASSQIGAGSYEQYF.

This clonotype was counted between two and nine times. For the CDR3, the DNA is TGTGCCAGCAGCAAAATTCCAGCCAAAAACATTCAGTACTTC. It codes for CASSKIPAKNIQYF. V gene TRBV21-1 combines with J gene TRBJ2-4. TRBV21-1 is a recognized pseudogene. The CDR3 spans 14 residues.

The chain joins TRBV29-1 to TRBJ2-7, with D uncertain. Germline V gene lookup returns CDR1 SQVTM and CDR2 ANQGSEA. V lost 6 bases and J 4 bases, leaving 13 bases between the germline ends. The CDR3 consists of 12 residues. CDR3 sequence: CSVAGPAYEQYF. The CDR3 DNA is TGCAGCGTGGCCGGACCAGCTTACGAGCAGTACTTC.

This chain uses TRBV20-1 with TRBJ1-2, with D perhaps TRBD1 (5 bases). Trimming took off 0 bases at V and 3 bases at J, with 8 bases between the two ends. This CDR3 is 13 amino acids long. The V gene's germline CDR1 is DFQATT and CDR2 SNEGSKA (reference sequence). The CDR3 loop is CSARDRVDYGYTF. The CDR3 bases are TGCAGTGCTAGAGACAGGGTGGACTATGGCTACACCTTC.

The chain combines TRBV4-3 with TRBJ2-1, with 10 bases identical to TRBD2. The V gene's germline CDR1 is LGHNA and CDR2 YSLEER. This CDR3 is built from 17 residues. V lost 0 bases to trimming and J lost 7 bases; unmatched junction nucleotides: 9. The CDR3 DNA reads as TGCGCCAGCAGCCAAGATCGGTCTAGCGGGAGCCTAAATGAGCAGTTCTTC. It translates to CASSQDRSSGSLNEQFF.

In the case of this clonotype: Its ends do not fully match the called genes, so a read error is possible. The chain employs TRBV20-1 and TRBJ2-3, with TRBD2 matching over 9 bases. The CDR3 consists of 15 residues. The germline V gene encodes CDR1 DFQATT and CDR2 SNEGSKA (reference sequence). CDR3 protein: CCARPIAGALHTQYF. In DNA form, the CDR3 reads TGCTGTGCTAGGCCCATAGCGGGGGCCCTCCATACGCAGTATTTT.

The chain uses TRBV7-2 and TRBJ2-5, with D possibly matching TRBD2 (6 bases). The CDR3 is 15 amino acids. The V gene lost 3 bases and the J gene lost 2 bases, with 13 bases spanning the gap. Germline-derived CDR1 and CDR2 are SGHTA and FQGNSA. DNA for the CDR3: TGTGCCAGCAGCTTGAATCGGCTAGCGCAAGAGACCCAGTACTTC. Translated: CASSLNRLAQETQYF.

This rearrangement joins TRBV6-2 or TRBV6-3 to TRBJ2-4, with 10 bases aligning to TRBD1. V shed 2 bases and J 5 bases; nucleotides not matched to a gene: 6. CDR1 MNHEY and CDR2 SVGEGT come from the germline V gene. This CDR3 has 16 amino acids. The CDR3 loop reads CASSYPPGTGENIQYF. CDR3 bases: TGTGCCAGCAGTTACCCTCCGGGGACAGGGGAAAACATTCAGTACTTC.

The chain links TRBV2 to TRBJ2-5; 7 positions match TRBD2. The germline V gene encodes CDR1 SNHLY and CDR2 FYNNEI. The trim removed 3 bases at V and 4 bases at J, leaving 5 bases unmatched. The length of the CDR3 is 14 residues. The CDR3 nucleotides are TGTGCCAGCAGTGAGACGGGAGGTATAGAGACCCAGTACTTC. The encoded protein is CASSETGGIETQYF.

This clonotype was detected many times. The chain joins TRBV12-3 or TRBV12-4 to TRBJ2-7; 9 bases map to TRBD2. With 4 bases clipped from V and 9 bases from J, the junction kept 16 bases outside the gene matches. The CDR3 is made up of 16 amino acids. In nucleotides, the CDR3 is TGTGCCAGCAGTTCCATTCTCCTAGCGGGGCAACCGGCGCAGTACTTC. It translates to CASSSILLAGQPAQYF.

The gene calls are TRBV19 and TRBJ1-5; 7 positions match TRBD1. This CDR3 has 16 residues. The germline gives CDR1 LNHDA, CDR2 SQIVND (reference sequence). The ends lost 6 bases at V and 5 bases at J; junction bases unmatched: 13. The CDR3 loop is CASSHQRQGRYQPQHF. CDR3 DNA: TGTGCCAGTAGCCACCAACGACAGGGCCGGTATCAGCCCCAGCATTTT.

This clonotype was seen repeatedly, ten times or more. The CDR3 DNA sequence: TGTGCCAGCAGTGAAGAGCAGGGGGTCCTCGACGAGCAGTACTTC. Amino acid sequence: CASSEEQGVLDEQYF. V and J are TRBV2 and TRBJ2-7; 7 bases fit TRBD1. Germline CDR1 reads SNHLY; CDR2 reads FYNNEI. CDR3 size: 15 residues. J gave up 5 bases and V 1 base, and 8 bases lay outside the gene matches.

This sequence joins TRBV6-5 and TRBJ2-7, with no clear D. V lost 7 bases, J lost 5 bases, and 18 bases lay in between. CDR1 MNHEY and CDR2 SVGAGI come from the germline V gene. This CDR3 comprises 14 residues. This CDR3 reads CASKPVPESDEQYF. The CDR3 DNA is TGTGCCAGCAAACCTGTACCTGAATCTGACGAGCAGTACTTC.

This clonotype was counted between two and nine times. CDR3 in amino acids: CASKPLPYNEQFF. The CDR3 DNA reads TGTGCCAGTAAGCCCCTACCCTACAATGAGCAGTTCTTC. The chain carries TRBV27 and TRBJ2-1; no reliable D call. Trimming left V 9 bases short and J 2 bases short, with 11 bases between. The CDR3 sequence is 13 residues long. Germline V gene sequence: CDR1 MNHEY, CDR2 SMNVEV (reference sequence).

This clonotype appeared many times. The V call is TRBV29-1, the J call TRBJ2-2; D unclear. This CDR3 comprises 11 residues. V shed 4 bases and J shed 5 bases, with 5 bases lying between them. Germline assignment: CDR1 SQVTM and CDR2 ANQGSEA. This CDR3 is CSVGKTGELFF. The CDR3 bases are TGCAGCGTTGGAAAAACCGGGGAGCTGTTTTTT.

This clonotype was observed at least ten times. The V and J genes are TRBV12-3 or TRBV12-4 and TRBJ2-1; D uncertain. V lost 3 bases and J lost 3, with 6 bases in between. The CDR3 covers 13 residues. This chain's CDR3 is CASSFLGYNEQFF. CDR3 nucleotides: TGTGCCAGCAGTTTTTTGGGCTACAATGAGCAGTTCTTC.